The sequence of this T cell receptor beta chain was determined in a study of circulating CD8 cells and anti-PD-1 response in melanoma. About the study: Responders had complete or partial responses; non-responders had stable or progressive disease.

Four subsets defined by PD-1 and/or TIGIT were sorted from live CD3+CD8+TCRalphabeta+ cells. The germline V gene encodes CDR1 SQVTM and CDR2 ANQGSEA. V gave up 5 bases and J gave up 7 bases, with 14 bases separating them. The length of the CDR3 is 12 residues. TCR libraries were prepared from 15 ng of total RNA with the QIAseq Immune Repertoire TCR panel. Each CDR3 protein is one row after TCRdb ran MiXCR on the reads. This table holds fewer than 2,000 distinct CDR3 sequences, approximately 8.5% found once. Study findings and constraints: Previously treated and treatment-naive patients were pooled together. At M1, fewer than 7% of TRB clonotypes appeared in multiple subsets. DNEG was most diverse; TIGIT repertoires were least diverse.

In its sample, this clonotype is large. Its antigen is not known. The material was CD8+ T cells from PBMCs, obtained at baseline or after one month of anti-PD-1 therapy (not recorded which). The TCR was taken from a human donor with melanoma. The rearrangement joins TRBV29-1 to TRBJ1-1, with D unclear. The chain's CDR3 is CSVTKGLDEAFF. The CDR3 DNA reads TGCAGCGTTACAAAAGGGTTGGATGAAGCTTTCTTT.